This entry features one T cell receptor beta chain sequence. Antigen unknown. Primers: 60 Vbeta forward and 13 Jbeta reverse. Libraries were prepared by immunoSEQ multiplex PCR; TCRdb keeps only in-frame clonotypes and omits some of them. The sample lists about 120,000 clones, more than 60% occurring once. This sample stems from a study of cytomegalovirus exposure and HLA in healthy donors. Study-wide points: For cytomegalovirus status, the classifier reportedly gave diagnoses with high specificity and sensitivity. A later analysis reportedly found fewer N-insertions in an Asian-associated ancestry cluster than the roughly 700-donor mean. A previous analysis found most TCR beta V segments productive roughly 90% or roughly 30% of the time. Immune exposure data for these donors was limited to CMV serostatus.

From germline, CDR1 is SSHAT and CDR2 FNYEAQ (reference sequence). This CDR3 has 13 residues. V was cut by 3 bases and J by 6 bases, with 9 bases left in between. This chain connects TRBV7-7 to TRBJ2-1; no definite D call. The clonotype was recovered from a man aged 40-50 years in good health and CMV-seropositive. Sequencing was performed on PBMCs. Here the CDR3 reads CASSFNPGNEQFF. The CDR3 DNA follows: TGTGCCAGCAGCTTTAATCCGGGCAATGAGCAGTTCTTC.